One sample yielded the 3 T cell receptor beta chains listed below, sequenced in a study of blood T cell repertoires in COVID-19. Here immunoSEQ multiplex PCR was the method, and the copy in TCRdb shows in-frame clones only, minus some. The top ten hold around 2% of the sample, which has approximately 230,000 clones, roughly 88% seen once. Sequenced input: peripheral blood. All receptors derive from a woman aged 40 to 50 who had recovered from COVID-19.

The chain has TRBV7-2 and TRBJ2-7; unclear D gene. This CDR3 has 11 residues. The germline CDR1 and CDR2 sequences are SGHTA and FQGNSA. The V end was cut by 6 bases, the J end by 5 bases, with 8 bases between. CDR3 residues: CASSMSHEQYF. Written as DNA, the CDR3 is TGTGCCAGCAGTATGTCCCACGAGCAGTACTTC.

CDR3 sequence reads: CASSSSAGLVISYTF. The CDR3 bases are TGCGCCAGCAGCTCGTCCGCAGGGTTGGTTATCAGCTACACCTTC. This chain uses TRBV5-1 with TRBJ1-2; D perhaps matches TRBD1 (5 bases). Germline CDR1 SGHRS, CDR2 YFSETQ. V lost 3 bases, J lost 9 bases, and 21 bases lay in between. The CDR3 extends over 15 amino acids. The full variable domain, its missing parts supplied by reference TRBV5-1 and TRBJ1-2, is KAGVTQTPRYLIKTRGQQVTLSCSPISGHRSVSWYQQTPGQGLQFLFEYFSETQRNKGNFPGRFSGRQFSNSRSEMNVSTLELGDSALYLCASSSSAGLVISYTFGSGTRLTVV.

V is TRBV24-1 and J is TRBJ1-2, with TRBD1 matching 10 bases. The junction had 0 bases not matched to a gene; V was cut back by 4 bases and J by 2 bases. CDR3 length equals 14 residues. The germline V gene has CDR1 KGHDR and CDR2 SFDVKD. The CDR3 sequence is CATSETGGNYGYTF. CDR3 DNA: TGTGCCACCAGTGAGACAGGGGGCAACTATGGCTACACCTTC.